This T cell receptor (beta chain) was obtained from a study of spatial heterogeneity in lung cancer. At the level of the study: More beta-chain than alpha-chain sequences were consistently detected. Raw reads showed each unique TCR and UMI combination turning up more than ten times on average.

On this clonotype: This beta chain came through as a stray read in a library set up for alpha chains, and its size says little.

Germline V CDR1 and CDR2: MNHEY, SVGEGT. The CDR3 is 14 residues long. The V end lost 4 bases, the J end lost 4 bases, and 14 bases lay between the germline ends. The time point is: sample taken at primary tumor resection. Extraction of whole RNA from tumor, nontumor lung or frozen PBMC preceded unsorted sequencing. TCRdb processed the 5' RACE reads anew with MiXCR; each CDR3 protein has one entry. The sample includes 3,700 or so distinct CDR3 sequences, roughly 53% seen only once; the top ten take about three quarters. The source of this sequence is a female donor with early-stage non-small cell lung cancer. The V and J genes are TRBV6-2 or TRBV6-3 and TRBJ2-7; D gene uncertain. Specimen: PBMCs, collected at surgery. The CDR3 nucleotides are TGTGCCAGCAGTTCGGTTTCGGAAGGGTACGAGCAGTACTTC. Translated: CASSSVSEGYEQYF.